The 25 T cell receptor beta chains in this list originate from one sample, sequenced in a study of identical twins. TCRdb re-called the 5' RACE reads through MiXCR, storing one row per CDR3 protein. Of about 1.7 million distinct CDR3 sequences detected, about 30% appear once; the ten largest clones hold around 0.25%. The specimen sequenced was cord blood. These receptors were obtained from a newborn girl in good health.

The V gene is TRBV20-1, the J gene TRBJ2-5, with D possibly matching TRBD2 (6 bases). Germline CDR1 reads DFQATT; CDR2 reads SNEGSKA (reference sequence). Between the trimmed V and J ends, which lost 6 bases and 4 bases, there was a span of 24 bases. This CDR3 is 16 amino acids long. CDR3 bases: TGCAGTGCACCGCCTTTGGCTAGCGTCGTTGTAGAGACCCAGTACTTC. Translation: CSAPPLASVVVETQYF.

This clonotype was seen only a few times. This chain connects TRBV5-1 to TRBJ2-1, with D possibly matching TRBD2 (5 bases). Germline CDR1 reads SGHRS; CDR2 reads YFSETQ. Trimming took 2 bases from V and 0 from J, leaving 12 bases between them. This CDR3 has 16 amino acids. The CDR3 DNA sequence: TGCGCCAGCAGCTTCGTGGCGGGTCGCTCCTACAATGAGCAGTTCTTC. As protein: CASSFVAGRSYNEQFF. Full variable domain (remainder filled in from reference TRBV5-1 and TRBJ2-1): KAGVTQTPRYLIKTRGQQVTLSCSPISGHRSVSWYQQTPGQGLQFLFEYFSETQRNKGNFPGRFSGRQFSNSRSEMNVSTLELGDSALYLCASSFVAGRSYNEQFFGPGTRLTVL.

Note on this clonotype: Because it lacks the conserved phenylalanine or tryptophan at the end, this CDR3 is likely a read error. The rearrangement joins TRBV29-1 to TRBJ2-1; the D gene is possibly TRBD2 (6 bases). The DNA end is more similar to TRBJ2-7, so the J call may be wrong. The CDR3 is made up of 17 amino acids. CDR1 and CDR2 (germline): SQVTM, ANQGSEA. CDR3 sequence: CSVEPSAGPSSYNEQYL. In nucleotides, the CDR3 is TGCAGCGTTGAACCATCCGCGGGGCCAAGCTCCTACAATGAGCAGTACTTA.

The rearrangement joins TRBV7-9 to TRBJ2-7; a weak D match, TRBD2 (6 bases). Germline CDR1 is SEHNR and CDR2 is FQNEAQ (reference sequence). V gave up 5 bases and J gave up 5 bases, with 16 bases separating them. The CDR3 spans 14 residues. Written as DNA, the CDR3 is TGTGCCAGCAGCGACCGGCGGGGATCCAACGAGCAGTACTTC. This encodes CASSDRRGSNEQYF.

A few counts support this clonotype. V usage is TRBV10-3 and J usage is TRBJ1-1, with unresolved D. CDR3 length equals 15 residues. V shed 4 bases and J shed 1 base, with 13 bases lying between them. CDR1 is ENHRY, CDR2 SYGVKD, per germline. The CDR3 coding sequence is TGTGCCATCAGTGGAGATTCCCAGGAGAACACTGAAGCTTTCTTT. This sequence encodes CAISGDSQENTEAFF.

In this sample, this clonotype turned up a few times. The chain joins TRBV11-2 to TRBJ2-3, with a tentative D call TRBD2 (5 bases). The CDR3 has 18 amino acids. The germline V gene encodes CDR1 SGHAT and CDR2 FQNNGV. V dropped 3 bases and J dropped 0 bases, with 19 bases sitting between them. CDR3 sequence (DNA): TGTGCCAGCAGCTTTCCGGCGGGTAGAGACTTTAGCACAGATACGCAGTATTTT. Its translation: CASSFPAGRDFSTDTQYF.

This clonotype was detected ten times or more. The rearrangement joins TRBV7-9 to TRBJ2-3; D gene uncertain. CDR1 and CDR2 (germline): SEHNR, FQNEAQ (reference sequence). V lost 1 base to trimming and J lost 3 bases, with 11 bases between them. The CDR3 consists of 15 residues. The CDR3 nucleotides read TGTGCCAGCAGCTTAGTTCTGGCTGTAACAGATACGCAGTATTTT. It is translated as CASSLVLAVTDTQYF.

V usage is TRBV9 and J usage is TRBJ2-3; 7 bases fit TRBD2. Germline trimming cut 4 bases from V and 7 bases from J; bases unmatched to any gene: 9. CDR1 and CDR2 (germline): SGDLS, YYNGEE. The CDR3 has 14 residues. The CDR3 sequence: CASSPSGGGNTQYF. The CDR3 region has the DNA TGTGCCAGCAGCCCCTCGGGGGGAGGGAATACGCAGTATTTT. The whole variable domain, remainder taken from reference TRBV9 and TRBJ2-3, is DSGVTQTPKHLITATGQRVTLRCSPRSGDLSVYWYQQSLDQGLQFLIQYYNGEERAKGNILERFSAQQFPDLHSELNLSSLELGDSALYFCASSPSGGGNTQYFGPGTRLTVL.

This CDR3 is CASSLTGAPMNTEAFF. CDR3 bases: TGCGCCAGCAGCCTTACAGGGGCCCCCATGAACACTGAAGCTTTCTTT. V gene TRBV4-1 combines with J gene TRBJ1-1; 7 bases agree with TRBD1. The CDR3 spans 16 residues. Germline V gene sequence: CDR1 MGHRA, CDR2 YSYEKL. The J segment lost 0 bases and the V segment lost 4 bases, leaving 8 bases of the junction unmatched.

The chain has TRBV20-1 and TRBJ2-1; D ambiguous. TRBJ2-7 explains the end of the DNA better; the J call may be wrong. Germline V lookup: CDR1 DFQATT, CDR2 SNEGSKA (reference sequence). This CDR3 region has 10 residues. Here the CDR3 reads CSAPTNEQYF. CDR3 in DNA: TGCAGTGCTCCCACCAATGAGCAGTACTTC.

This clonotype was counted a few times. This chain uses TRBV4-2 with TRBJ2-5; 11 nucleotides align to TRBD2. The CDR3 consists of 16 residues. V trimming: 1 base; J trimming: 11 bases; junction bases outside the gene matches: 12. Germline CDR1 and CDR2: LGHNA and YNFKEQ. The CDR3 here is CASSQVEGTSGNEQYF. As DNA, the CDR3 is TGTGCCAGCAGCCAAGTCGAGGGGACTAGCGGCAATGAGCAGTACTTC.

The chain is built from TRBV19 and TRBJ2-6; no clear D gene. The CDR3 totals 14 residues. Germline V CDR1 and CDR2: LNHDA, SQIVND (reference sequence). V shed 3 bases and J shed 0 bases, with 3 bases lying between them. Written as DNA, the CDR3 is TGTGCCAGTAGTATGAACTCTGGGGCCAACGTCCTGACTTTC. It yields the protein CASSMNSGANVLTF.

CDR3 loop: CAWSVVQETQYF. CDR3 nucleotide sequence: TGTGCCTGGAGTGTTGTTCAAGAGACCCAGTACTTC. V and J are TRBV30 and TRBJ2-5; no reliable D call. CDR1 is GTSNPN and CDR2 is SVGIG in the germline V gene (reference sequence). Trimming left V 0 bases short and J 2 bases short, with 4 bases between. The CDR3 is 12 residues long.

The genes are TRBV6-5 and TRBJ1-2; tentative D call: TRBD1 (6 bases). The CDR3 is made up of 15 amino acids. The germline CDR1 and CDR2 sequences are MNHEY and SVGAGI. V was trimmed by 10 bases and J by 0 bases, leaving 18 bases between them. The CDR3: CATFRRTEANYGYTF. The CDR3 coding sequence is TGTGCCACCTTTCGCCGGACAGAAGCTAACTATGGCTACACCTTC.

The chain combines TRBV10-3 with TRBJ2-5, with a tentative D call TRBD1 (7 bases). The assigned J gene may be wrong: the sequence end matches TRBJ2-1 better. CDR3 length: 14 amino acids. Germline CDR1 is ENHRY and CDR2 is SYGVKD. The CDR3 loop reads CAIRKQGTQETQFF. The CDR3 nucleotides read TGTGCCATCAGAAAACAGGGGACTCAAGAGACCCAGTTCTTC.

The sample holds a few counts of this clonotype. CDR3 sequence reads: CASSTSGSAGELFF. The CDR3 coding sequence is TGCGCCAGCAGCACTAGCGGGAGTGCCGGGGAGCTGTTTTTT. This chain links TRBV5-1 with TRBJ2-2; 11 bases are a match to TRBD2. Germline V CDR1 and CDR2: SGHRS, YFSETQ. The CDR3 is made up of 14 amino acids. V shed 4 bases and J 6 bases; nucleotides not matched to a gene: 2.

This chain connects TRBV4-1 to TRBJ2-4; D is tentatively TRBD1 or TRBD2 (5 bases each). Per the germline V gene, CDR1 is MGHRA and CDR2 is YSYEKL. The CDR3 has 16 residues. V dropped 1 base and J dropped 5 bases, with 15 bases sitting between them. CDR3: CASSQVAWQGENIQYF. The CDR3 nucleotides read TGCGCCAGCAGCCAAGTGGCTTGGCAGGGAGAAAACATTCAGTACTTC.

This clonotype was counted a few times. A read error may account for a junction end that differs from germline. This rearrangement joins TRBV4-2 to TRBJ1-3, with D maybe TRBD1 (5 bases). CDR3 length: 14 residues. CDR1 is LGHNA and CDR2 is YNFKEQ in the germline V gene. The chain's CDR3 is CAGRARVSGNTIYF. In DNA, the CDR3 is TGTGCCGGCAGGGCTAGGGTCTCTGGAAACACCATATATTTT.

CDR3 loop: CASRAGHTYELYF. In DNA, the CDR3 is TGTGCCAGCAGGGCCGGTCACACCTACGAGCTGTACTTC. The chain couples TRBV28 to TRBJ2-4; D uncertain. Looked up from germline, CDR1 is MDHEN and CDR2 is SYDVKM. This CDR3 region has 13 residues. Between the trimmed V and J ends, which lost 6 bases and 15 bases, there was a span of 21 bases.

The rearrangement uses TRBV2 and TRBJ2-7; TRBD1 matches at 8 bases. J lost 12 bases, V lost 8 bases, and 6 bases had no gene match. Germline values: CDR1 SNHLY, CDR2 FYNNEI. The CDR3 consists of 10 residues. CDR3 protein: CASAWDRRYF. In nucleotides, the CDR3 is TGTGCCAGCGCCTGGGACAGGAGGTACTTC. The full variable domain, with the rest looked up from reference TRBV2 and TRBJ2-7, is EPEVTQTPSHQVTQMGQEVILRCVPISNHLYFYWYRQILGQKVEFLVSFYNNEISEKSEIFDDQFSVERPDGSNFTLKIRSTKLEDSAMYFCASAWDRRYFGPGTRLTVT.

This clonotype was counted between two and nine times. J is TRBJ2-5 and V is TRBV20-1; maybe TRBD1 (6 bases). In germline, CDR1 is DFQATT, CDR2 SNEGSKA (reference sequence). V was cut by 5 bases and J by 2 bases, with 15 bases left in between. There are 14 residues in the CDR3. The DNA for the CDR3 is TGCAGTGCTTTATCCGGGACACTTCAAGAGACCCAGTACTTC. This codes for CSALSGTLQETQYF.

The chain is built from TRBV7-9 and TRBJ2-2; 7 bases match TRBD2. The V gene's germline CDR1 is SEHNR and CDR2 FQNEAQ (reference sequence). The CDR3 loop spans 17 amino acids. V was clipped by 5 bases and J by 2 bases; unmatched bases: 11. CDR3 in DNA: TGTGCCAGCAGCCCACCCTGGCTAGCGGCTAACACCGGGGAGCTGTTTTTT. Amino acid sequence: CASSPPWLAANTGELFF.

The chain has TRBV6-5 and TRBJ2-3; D is undetermined. Trimming removed 7 bases from V and 1 base from J, with 15 bases in between. This CDR3 region has 15 residues. Per the germline V gene, CDR1 is MNHEY and CDR2 is SVGAGI. CDR3 sequence: CASTGLGSGTDTQYF. In DNA form, the CDR3 reads TGTGCCAGCACCGGCTTGGGTTCGGGCACAGATACGCAGTATTTT.

Only a few counts were recorded for this clonotype. The chain employs TRBV9 and TRBJ1-1; D gene unclear. The CDR3 loop spans 16 amino acids. Germline V gene data show CDR1 as SGDLS and CDR2 as YYNGEE. V was pared by 0 bases and J by 3 bases, with 15 bases between. The CDR3 sequence: CASSVAQEMGYTEAFF. CDR3 bases: TGTGCCAGCAGCGTAGCTCAGGAGATGGGGTACACTGAAGCTTTCTTT.

This chain joins TRBV12-3 or TRBV12-4 and TRBJ2-7; a weak D match, TRBD2 (6 bases). This CDR3 is 14 amino acids long. V lost 1 base, J lost 6 bases, and 13 bases lay in between. The CDR3 DNA is TGTGCCAGCAGTTTAGATCGCGGGATTGGCGAGCAGTACTTC. This sequence encodes CASSLDRGIGEQYF.